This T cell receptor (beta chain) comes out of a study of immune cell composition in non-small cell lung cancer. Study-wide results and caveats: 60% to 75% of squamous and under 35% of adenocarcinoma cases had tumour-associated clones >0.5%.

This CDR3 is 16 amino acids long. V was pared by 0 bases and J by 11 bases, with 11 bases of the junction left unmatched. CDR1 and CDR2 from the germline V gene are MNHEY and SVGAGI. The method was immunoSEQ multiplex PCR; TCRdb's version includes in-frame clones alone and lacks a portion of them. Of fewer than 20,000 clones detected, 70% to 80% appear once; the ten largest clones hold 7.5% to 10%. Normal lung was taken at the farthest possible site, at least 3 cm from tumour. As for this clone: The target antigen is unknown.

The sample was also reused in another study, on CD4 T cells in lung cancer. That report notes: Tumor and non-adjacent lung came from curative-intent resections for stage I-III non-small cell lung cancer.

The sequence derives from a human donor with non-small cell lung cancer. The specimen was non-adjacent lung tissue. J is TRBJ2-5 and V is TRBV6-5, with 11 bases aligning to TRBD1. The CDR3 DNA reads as TGTGCCAGCAGTTACTCGATAAAGGGACAGGGGGTGCCACAGTACTTC. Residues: CASSYSIKGQGVPQYF.